This passage covers 10 T cell receptor beta chains from one sample sequenced in a study of T cells in Graves' hyperthyroidism and ophthalmopathy. There were TCR beta CDR3 regions amplified from RNA transcripts. Carried out on the TCR CDR3, a first-round RT-PCR used the HTBI primer set. TCRdb reprocessed the multiplex PCR reads with MiXCR, giving one entry per CDR3 protein. The sample records 360,000 or so distinct CDR3 sequences, roughly 15% being singletons. What was sequenced was blood. The receptors originated from an older woman with Graves' ophthalmopathy.

About this clonotype itself: A much larger clone differs from this one at a single base, so this may be a read error. The genes are TRBV7-6 and TRBJ2-3; D is perhaps TRBD2 (5 bases). Per the germline V gene, CDR1 is SGHVS and CDR2 is FNYEAQ. This CDR3 spans 15 amino acids. The germline V and J ends were trimmed by 5 bases and 0 bases, with 12 bases remaining between them. DNA for the CDR3: TGTGCCAGCAGCCCCGCCCGGACTAGCACAGATACGCAGTATTTT. Translated, it gives CASSPARTSTDTQYF.

J is TRBJ2-2 and V is TRBV28; D might be TRBD2 (5 bases). CDR1 is MDHEN, CDR2 SYDVKM, per germline. Deletions cut 4 bases from V and 10 bases from J, with 19 bases between. This CDR3 comprises 15 residues. The CDR3 DNA sequence: TGTGCCAGCAGTTCGTCCGGGAAGGTGGTAGTGGAGCTGTTTTTT. Translated: CASSSSGKVVVELFF.

This clonotype was seen at least ten times. This rearrangement joins TRBV4-1 to TRBJ2-5; D is unclear. The V gene lost 1 base and the J gene lost 6 bases, with 18 bases spanning the gap. Germline CDR1 MGHRA, CDR2 YSYEKL. This CDR3 has 16 amino acids. The CDR3 is CASSQVVGSGVKTQYF. The CDR3 DNA sequence: TGCGCCAGCAGCCAAGTGGTGGGCAGTGGCGTGAAGACCCAGTACTTC.

This clonotype was counted between two and nine times. The genes are TRBV10-3 and TRBJ2-6; perhaps TRBD1 as D (6 bases). The V end lost 0 bases, the J end lost 3 bases, and 15 bases lay between the germline ends. Germline values: CDR1 ENHRY, CDR2 SYGVKD. CDR3 length equals 18 residues. Here the CDR3 reads CAISESGAQRSGANVLTF. The CDR3 coding sequence is TGTGCCATCAGTGAGTCGGGGGCGCAGAGGAGTGGGGCCAACGTCCTGACTTTC.

This clonotype was seen repeatedly, ten times or more. V usage is TRBV7-2 and J usage is TRBJ2-7; 8 nucleotides agree with TRBD1. Germline V gene lookup returns CDR1 SGHTA and CDR2 FQGNSA. J was trimmed by 2 bases and V by 4 bases; bases with no gene match: 7. This CDR3 is 15 amino acids long. The CDR3 here is CASSSTGTGTYEQYF. The CDR3 nucleotides read TGTGCCAGCAGCTCCACCGGGACAGGAACCTACGAGCAGTACTTC.

The genes are TRBV18 and TRBJ2-7, with 9 bases fitting TRBD1. Germline V lookup: CDR1 KGHSH, CDR2 LQKENI. The CDR3 is made up of 15 amino acids. V was pared by 2 bases and J by 3 bases, with 5 bases of the junction left unmatched. The CDR3, as DNA: TGTGCCAGCTCACCATCGGGACAGGGAGTCTACGAGCAGTACTTC. Residues: CASSPSGQGVYEQYF.

This clonotype has just a few counts. V usage is TRBV15 and J usage is TRBJ2-3, with 12 bases lining up with TRBD2. Germline V gene sequence: CDR1 LNHNV, CDR2 YYDKDF (reference sequence). The CDR3 has 15 residues. V lost 1 base and J lost 4; bases outside the gene matches: 0. CDR3 nucleotides: TGTGCCACCAGCAGAGGACTAGCGGGAGCAGATACGCAGTATTTT. This gives the protein CATSRGLAGADTQYF. Full variable domain (rest looked up from reference TRBV15 and TRBJ2-3): DAMVIQNPRYQVTQFGKPVTLSCSQTLNHNVMYWYQQKSSQAPKLLFHYYDKDFNNEADTPDNFQSRRPNTSFCFLDIRSPGLGDTAMYLCATSRGLAGADTQYFGPGTRLTVL.

The sample holds many counts of this clonotype. V and J are TRBV29-1 and TRBJ2-5; 9 bases map to TRBD1. There are 14 residues in the CDR3. V shed 6 bases and J 4 bases; nucleotides not matched to a gene: 9. Germline-derived CDR1 and CDR2 are SQVTM and ANQGSEA. The CDR3 DNA reads as TGCAGCGTCTATGGGGTGACAGGGGGAGAGACCCAGTACTTC. It is translated as CSVYGVTGGETQYF.

The sample holds many counts of this clonotype. V is TRBV5-1 and J is TRBJ1-5; no reliable D call. Germline V gives CDR1 SGHRS, CDR2 YFSETQ. This CDR3 has 14 residues. Trimming stripped 0 bases from V and 0 bases from J, with 4 bases between. CDR3 in DNA: TGCGCCAGCAGCTTGGCCGGTAGCAATCAGCCCCAGCATTTT. Translating it yields CASSLAGSNQPQHF.

This clonotype was observed many times. This sequence joins TRBV2 and TRBJ1-5, with no clear D. Trimming cost V 1 base and J 2 bases, with 9 bases left between them. The CDR3 is 15 residues long. Germline CDR1 and CDR2: SNHLY and FYNNEI. The CDR3 nucleotides read TGTGCCAGCAGTGAAGGGTCCCGGGGCAATCAGCCCCAGCATTTT. Its protein is CASSEGSRGNQPQHF. Variable domain in full (rest from reference TRBV2 and TRBJ1-5): EPEVTQTPSHQVTQMGQEVILRCVPISNHLYFYWYRQILGQKVEFLVSFYNNEISEKSEIFDDQFSVERPDGSNFTLKIRSTKLEDSAMYFCASSEGSRGNQPQHFGDGTRLSIL.